This entry lists 17 T cell receptor beta chains sequenced from one sample in a study of T cell responses to AZD1222 COVID-19 vaccine. Sequencing was performed with immunoSEQ multiplex PCR; in TCRdb, only in-frame clones are kept and a portion is missing. The sample contains 140,000 to 150,000 clones, more than 70% of which appear only once. This specimen consisted of peripheral blood, obtained 28 days after the second AZD1222 dose. The receptors shown here come from an adult who received the AZD1222 COVID-19 vaccine.

The chain is built from TRBV10-3 and TRBJ2-3; D assignment may be TRBD1 or TRBD2 (5 bases each). The CDR3 consists of 13 residues. CDR1 and CDR2 from the germline V gene are ENHRY and SYGVKD. V shed 10 bases and J shed 1 base, with 12 bases lying between them. The CDR3 DNA follows: TGTGCCACCAGGGACGTTGGCACAGATACGCAGTATTTT. Translation: CATRDVGTDTQYF.

This sequence joins TRBV6-5 and TRBJ2-5, with unresolved D. This CDR3 comprises 13 residues. The germline V and J ends were trimmed by 2 bases and 10 bases, with 14 bases remaining between them. Germline V gene data show CDR1 as MNHEY and CDR2 as SVGAGI. CDR3 protein: CASSYDWQSYQYF. DNA of the CDR3: TGTGCCAGCAGTTACGATTGGCAGTCCTACCAGTACTTC.

A few counts support this clone. This chain joins TRBV7-7 and TRBJ2-2; D remains ambiguous. Between the trimmed V and J ends, which lost 3 bases and 4 bases, there was a span of 12 bases. From germline, CDR1 is SSHAT and CDR2 FNYEAQ (reference sequence). There are 15 residues in the CDR3. The CDR3 bases are TGTGCCAGCAGCTTTAATCCCGGGCCCACCGGGGAGCTGTTTTTT. This encodes CASSFNPGPTGELFF. The full variable domain, rest sourced from reference TRBV7-7 and TRBJ2-2, is GAGVSQSPRYKVTKRGQDVTLRCDPISSHATLYWYQQALGQGPEFLTYFNYEAQPDKSGLPSDRFSAERPEGSISTLTIQRTEQRDSAMYRCASSFNPGPTGELFFGEGSRLTVL.

The gene calls are TRBV12-3 or TRBV12-4 and TRBJ1-5; D remains unclear. The V gene lost 6 bases and the J gene lost 4 bases, with 7 bases spanning the gap. The CDR3 spans 12 residues. The CDR3 sequence is CASRAVNQPQHF. The CDR3 region has the DNA TGTGCCAGCAGGGCGGTGAATCAGCCCCAGCATTTT.

V and J are TRBV7-2 and TRBJ2-7; 12 bases align to TRBD2. The germline CDR1 and CDR2 sequences are SGHTA and FQGNSA. The CDR3 has 17 residues. V lost 2 bases and J lost 0; bases outside the gene matches: 5. The DNA of the CDR3 is TGTGCCAGCAGCTTAACGGGACTAGCGGGCCTCTCCTACGAGCAGTACTTC. This codes for CASSLTGLAGLSYEQYF.

The rearrangement links TRBV5-8 to TRBJ2-7; D remains ambiguous. This CDR3 has 15 amino acids. CDR1 SGHTS and CDR2 YDEGEE come from the germline V gene. V was trimmed by 2 bases and J by 5 bases, leaving 17 bases between them. The CDR3 reads CASSFSLSLGHEQYF. DNA for the CDR3: TGTGCCAGCAGCTTCTCCTTGAGCCTGGGTCACGAGCAGTACTTC.

The chain couples TRBV6-5 to TRBJ1-1; no reliable D call. Germline values: CDR1 MNHEY, CDR2 SVGAGI. V lost 2 bases and J lost 2, with 9 bases in between. This CDR3 spans 14 amino acids. The CDR3 sequence is CASSYGNGNTEAFF. In nucleotides, the CDR3 is TGTGCCAGCAGTTACGGGAACGGAAACACTGAAGCTTTCTTT.

The CDR3 reads CASSPTTGATEAFF. In DNA form, the CDR3 reads TGCGCCAGCAGCCCTACGACAGGGGCGACTGAAGCTTTCTTT. V is TRBV5-1 and J is TRBJ1-1; 8 bases line up with TRBD1. This CDR3 comprises 14 residues. J lost 5 bases, V lost 4 bases, and 7 bases had no gene match. Germline lookup yields CDR1 SGHRS and CDR2 YFSETQ.

The chain combines TRBV24-1 with TRBJ2-5; 9 bases fit TRBD2. CDR1 KGHDR and CDR2 SFDVKD come from the germline V gene. Trimming at V came to 1 base and at J to 4 bases, leaving 15 bases not matched to a gene. The length of the CDR3 is 19 residues. The CDR3 coding sequence is TGTGCCACCAGTGATTTTGAACGGGAGGGACTAGCTGTGGCAGAGACCCAGTACTTC. Protein: CATSDFEREGLAVAETQYF.

The J gene is TRBJ2-3, the V gene TRBV6-1; D possibly matches TRBD1 or TRBD2 (6 bases each). This CDR3 has 15 amino acids. Germline V lookup: CDR1 MNHNS, CDR2 SASEGT. V shed 8 bases and J shed 6 bases, with 21 bases lying between them. The CDR3 DNA reads as TGTGCCAGCCTAAGGGGGGCAGGGTCGGCGGATACGCAGTATTTT. As protein: CASLRGAGSADTQYF.

The V gene is TRBV5-5, the J gene TRBJ1-6, with 7 positions matching TRBD1. Germline CDR1 SGHKS, CDR2 YYEKEE (reference sequence). With 4 bases clipped from V and 7 bases from J, the junction kept 8 bases outside the gene matches. This CDR3 is 15 amino acids long. The CDR3 spells CASSVLGGKNSPLHF. CDR3 in DNA: TGTGCCAGCAGCGTCCTAGGGGGCAAGAATTCACCCCTCCACTTT. The entire variable domain, with the rest obtained from reference TRBV5-5 and TRBJ1-6, is as follows: DAGVTQSPTHLIKTRGQQVTLRCSPISGHKSVSWYQQVLGQGPQFIFQYYEKEERGRGNFPDRFSARQFPNYSSELNVNALLLGDSALYLCASSVLGGKNSPLHFGNGTRLTVT.

The CDR3 nucleotides are TGTGCCACCAGTGACCTTGACAGGGGCTATGGCTACACCTTC. Its translation: CATSDLDRGYGYTF. The chain has TRBV24-1 and TRBJ1-2; 8 bases match TRBD1. Germline values: CDR1 KGHDR, CDR2 SFDVKD. The CDR3 loop spans 14 amino acids. Losses at the gene ends were 4 bases for V and 4 bases for J; bases not matched to a gene: 4.

J is TRBJ1-4 and V is TRBV19; possibly TRBD1 for D (6 bases). Trimming removed 5 bases at V and 6 bases at J, with 10 bases between. This CDR3 spans 13 amino acids. Germline V gene lookup returns CDR1 LNHDA and CDR2 SQIVND (reference sequence). The CDR3 DNA sequence: TGTGCCAGTAGTTTCAACAGGGATGAAAAACTGTTTTTT. Protein product: CASSFNRDEKLFF.

The rearrangement uses TRBV7-9 and TRBJ1-1; D gene unclear. The CDR3 loop spans 13 amino acids. The V end lost 1 base, the J end lost 8 bases, and 11 bases lay between the germline ends. The germline V gene has CDR1 SEHNR and CDR2 FQNEAQ (reference sequence). The CDR3, as DNA: TGTGCCAGCAGCTTAGTTGAAAATCAAGAAGCTTTCTTT. It encodes CASSLVENQEAFF.

The V call is TRBV7-8, the J call TRBJ2-3; TRBD2 agrees at 11 bases. The CDR3 has 15 residues. Per germline, CDR1 SGHVS and CDR2 FQNEAQ. With V trimmed by 2 bases and J by 6 bases, 4 bases remained unmatched. The CDR3 loop is CASSLIAGGRDTQYF. The CDR3 region has the DNA TGTGCCAGCAGCTTAATAGCGGGAGGGAGGGATACGCAGTATTTT.

The chain joins TRBV5-1 to TRBJ1-1; D is ambiguous. Germline V gene sequence: CDR1 SGHRS, CDR2 YFSETQ. Trimming took 7 bases from V and 1 from J, leaving 14 bases between them. CDR3 size: 14 residues. The DNA for the CDR3 is TGCGCCAGCTCCCGGAGGGCCCCGAACACTGAAGCTTTCTTT. Its translation is CASSRRAPNTEAFF.

This chain connects TRBV3-1 (or the pseudogene TRBV3-2) to TRBJ2-7, with a tentative D call TRBD1 (5 bases). Trimming shortened V by 6 bases and J by 2 bases, and 8 bases separated the two germline ends. The CDR3 length is 12 residues. Germline V gene sequence: CDR1 LGHDT, CDR2 YNNKEL (reference sequence). CDR3 protein: CASRGPTYEQYF. DNA for the CDR3: TGTGCCAGCAGGGGGCCAACCTACGAGCAGTACTTC.